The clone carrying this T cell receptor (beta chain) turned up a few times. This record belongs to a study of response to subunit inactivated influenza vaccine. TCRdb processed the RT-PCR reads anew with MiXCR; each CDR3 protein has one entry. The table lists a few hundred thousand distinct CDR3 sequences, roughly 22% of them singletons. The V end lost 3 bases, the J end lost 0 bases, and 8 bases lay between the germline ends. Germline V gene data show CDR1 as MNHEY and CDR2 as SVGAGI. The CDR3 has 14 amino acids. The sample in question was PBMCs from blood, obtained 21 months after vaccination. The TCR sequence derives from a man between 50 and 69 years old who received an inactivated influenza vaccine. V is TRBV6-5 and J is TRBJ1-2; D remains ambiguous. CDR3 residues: CASSYHGSNYGYTF. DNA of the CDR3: TGTGCCAGCAGTTATCACGGGTCTAACTATGGCTACACCTTC.